This T cell receptor beta chain was recovered during a study of blood T cell repertoires in COVID-19. Generated by immunoSEQ multiplex PCR, the TCRdb table keeps only in-frame clones and is missing some. Here the sample spans 150,000 to 200,000 clones, 82% being singletons. The TCR comes from a woman between 55 and 75 years old with COVID-19, enrolled during active disease. The material sequenced was peripheral blood.

This CDR3 is CASSARTGSIDTQYF. The CDR3 DNA is TGTGCCAGCAGCGCCCGGACAGGGAGTATAGATACGCAGTATTTT. J is TRBJ2-3 and V is TRBV9, with 8 bases that match TRBD1. V trimming: 3 bases; J trimming: 5 bases; junction bases outside the gene matches: 8. CDR3 length: 15 amino acids. Germline V gene sequence: CDR1 SGDLS, CDR2 YYNGEE.